Listed below are T cell receptor beta chains from one sample, sequenced in a study of human T cells and chemical hapten exposure. TCRdb used MiXCR to reprocess the RACE reads, holding one entry per CDR3 protein. The sample holds more than 150,000 distinct CDR3 sequences, around 25% seen once. The sample was whole blood, taken in connection with sensitization to the hapten diphenylcyclopropenone (DPC). The receptors stem from a woman aged 40 to 49 with alopecia areata. Some clones in this sample may be carry-over from other donors' samples. Each CDR3 is given with its conserved first and last residue. Fields, in order: V gene, J gene, CDR3 protein.

TRBV20-1	TRBJ2-7	CSARVRGSYEQYF
TRBV24-1	TRBJ2-2	CATSDPGTGFTGELFF
TRBV5-1	TRBJ1-4	CASSSINNEKLFF
TRBV5-6	TRBJ1-5	CASSYQGAWSNQPQHF
TRBV10-3	TRBJ1-6	CAISKGTQYSPLHF
TRBV3-1	TRBJ2-5	CASSQGVAGAKTQYF
TRBV10-3	TRBJ2-1	CAISEPILAGGPVEQFF
TRBV20-1	TRBJ2-1	CSAPTGAASYNEQFF
TRBV5-1	TRBJ2-7	CASSRGQDYEQYF
TRBV20-1	TRBJ2-1	CSSPGLPSRRQFF
TRBV15	TRBJ2-1	CATSRQHGPEQFF
TRBV16	TRBJ1-6	CASSRPQGNSPLHF
TRBV4-2	TRBJ1-5	CASSQGTGIVSNQPQHF
TRBV4-3	TRBJ2-5	CASSQGFGPGTQYF
TRBV12-3/TRBV12-4	TRBJ2-1	CASSLGGAYEQFF
TRBV29-1	TRBJ1-4	CSVGRGSEKLFF
TRBV7-9	TRBJ1-2	CASSSETANYGYTF
TRBV6-2/TRBV6-3	TRBJ2-3	CASRPTPSALRTDTQYF
TRBV7-8	TRBJ2-7	CASSLRGGRFYEQYF
TRBV29-1	TRBJ2-5	CSVAGQETQYF
TRBV6-2/TRBV6-3	TRBJ1-4	CASSSGRGRGRNYEKLFF
TRBV7-2	TRBJ2-2	CASSRAQIRGGTGELFF
TRBV4-1	TRBJ2-5	CASSPPGTQETQYF
TRBV6-6	TRBJ2-5	CASSYGAGQETQYF
TRBV4-2	TRBJ2-3	CASTKLAGALTDTQYF
TRBV12-3/TRBV12-4	TRBJ2-3	CASSLTSGSSVASTDTQYF
TRBV6-1	TRBJ2-2	CASDDYGGRTAGELFF
TRBV7-2	TRBJ2-7	CASSLVGAFTEQYF
TRBV7-2	TRBJ1-1	CASSLSLWGTEAFF
TRBV29-1	TRBJ2-1	CSAGLARDEQFF
TRBV20-1	TRBJ2-1	CSARDRGLAGYNEQFF
TRBV29-1	TRBJ1-2	CSVEDRGKANYGYTF
TRBV6-2/TRBV6-3	TRBJ2-1	CASSYGLAGGREQFF
TRBV27	TRBJ1-2	CASSFSTVSNGYTF
TRBV5-6	TRBJ2-7	CASSSPTHSYEQYF
TRBV5-1	TRBJ1-1	CASSLGTLQGVMGNTEAFF
TRBV7-2	TRBJ2-1	CASTTPTLAGGPSSYNEQFF